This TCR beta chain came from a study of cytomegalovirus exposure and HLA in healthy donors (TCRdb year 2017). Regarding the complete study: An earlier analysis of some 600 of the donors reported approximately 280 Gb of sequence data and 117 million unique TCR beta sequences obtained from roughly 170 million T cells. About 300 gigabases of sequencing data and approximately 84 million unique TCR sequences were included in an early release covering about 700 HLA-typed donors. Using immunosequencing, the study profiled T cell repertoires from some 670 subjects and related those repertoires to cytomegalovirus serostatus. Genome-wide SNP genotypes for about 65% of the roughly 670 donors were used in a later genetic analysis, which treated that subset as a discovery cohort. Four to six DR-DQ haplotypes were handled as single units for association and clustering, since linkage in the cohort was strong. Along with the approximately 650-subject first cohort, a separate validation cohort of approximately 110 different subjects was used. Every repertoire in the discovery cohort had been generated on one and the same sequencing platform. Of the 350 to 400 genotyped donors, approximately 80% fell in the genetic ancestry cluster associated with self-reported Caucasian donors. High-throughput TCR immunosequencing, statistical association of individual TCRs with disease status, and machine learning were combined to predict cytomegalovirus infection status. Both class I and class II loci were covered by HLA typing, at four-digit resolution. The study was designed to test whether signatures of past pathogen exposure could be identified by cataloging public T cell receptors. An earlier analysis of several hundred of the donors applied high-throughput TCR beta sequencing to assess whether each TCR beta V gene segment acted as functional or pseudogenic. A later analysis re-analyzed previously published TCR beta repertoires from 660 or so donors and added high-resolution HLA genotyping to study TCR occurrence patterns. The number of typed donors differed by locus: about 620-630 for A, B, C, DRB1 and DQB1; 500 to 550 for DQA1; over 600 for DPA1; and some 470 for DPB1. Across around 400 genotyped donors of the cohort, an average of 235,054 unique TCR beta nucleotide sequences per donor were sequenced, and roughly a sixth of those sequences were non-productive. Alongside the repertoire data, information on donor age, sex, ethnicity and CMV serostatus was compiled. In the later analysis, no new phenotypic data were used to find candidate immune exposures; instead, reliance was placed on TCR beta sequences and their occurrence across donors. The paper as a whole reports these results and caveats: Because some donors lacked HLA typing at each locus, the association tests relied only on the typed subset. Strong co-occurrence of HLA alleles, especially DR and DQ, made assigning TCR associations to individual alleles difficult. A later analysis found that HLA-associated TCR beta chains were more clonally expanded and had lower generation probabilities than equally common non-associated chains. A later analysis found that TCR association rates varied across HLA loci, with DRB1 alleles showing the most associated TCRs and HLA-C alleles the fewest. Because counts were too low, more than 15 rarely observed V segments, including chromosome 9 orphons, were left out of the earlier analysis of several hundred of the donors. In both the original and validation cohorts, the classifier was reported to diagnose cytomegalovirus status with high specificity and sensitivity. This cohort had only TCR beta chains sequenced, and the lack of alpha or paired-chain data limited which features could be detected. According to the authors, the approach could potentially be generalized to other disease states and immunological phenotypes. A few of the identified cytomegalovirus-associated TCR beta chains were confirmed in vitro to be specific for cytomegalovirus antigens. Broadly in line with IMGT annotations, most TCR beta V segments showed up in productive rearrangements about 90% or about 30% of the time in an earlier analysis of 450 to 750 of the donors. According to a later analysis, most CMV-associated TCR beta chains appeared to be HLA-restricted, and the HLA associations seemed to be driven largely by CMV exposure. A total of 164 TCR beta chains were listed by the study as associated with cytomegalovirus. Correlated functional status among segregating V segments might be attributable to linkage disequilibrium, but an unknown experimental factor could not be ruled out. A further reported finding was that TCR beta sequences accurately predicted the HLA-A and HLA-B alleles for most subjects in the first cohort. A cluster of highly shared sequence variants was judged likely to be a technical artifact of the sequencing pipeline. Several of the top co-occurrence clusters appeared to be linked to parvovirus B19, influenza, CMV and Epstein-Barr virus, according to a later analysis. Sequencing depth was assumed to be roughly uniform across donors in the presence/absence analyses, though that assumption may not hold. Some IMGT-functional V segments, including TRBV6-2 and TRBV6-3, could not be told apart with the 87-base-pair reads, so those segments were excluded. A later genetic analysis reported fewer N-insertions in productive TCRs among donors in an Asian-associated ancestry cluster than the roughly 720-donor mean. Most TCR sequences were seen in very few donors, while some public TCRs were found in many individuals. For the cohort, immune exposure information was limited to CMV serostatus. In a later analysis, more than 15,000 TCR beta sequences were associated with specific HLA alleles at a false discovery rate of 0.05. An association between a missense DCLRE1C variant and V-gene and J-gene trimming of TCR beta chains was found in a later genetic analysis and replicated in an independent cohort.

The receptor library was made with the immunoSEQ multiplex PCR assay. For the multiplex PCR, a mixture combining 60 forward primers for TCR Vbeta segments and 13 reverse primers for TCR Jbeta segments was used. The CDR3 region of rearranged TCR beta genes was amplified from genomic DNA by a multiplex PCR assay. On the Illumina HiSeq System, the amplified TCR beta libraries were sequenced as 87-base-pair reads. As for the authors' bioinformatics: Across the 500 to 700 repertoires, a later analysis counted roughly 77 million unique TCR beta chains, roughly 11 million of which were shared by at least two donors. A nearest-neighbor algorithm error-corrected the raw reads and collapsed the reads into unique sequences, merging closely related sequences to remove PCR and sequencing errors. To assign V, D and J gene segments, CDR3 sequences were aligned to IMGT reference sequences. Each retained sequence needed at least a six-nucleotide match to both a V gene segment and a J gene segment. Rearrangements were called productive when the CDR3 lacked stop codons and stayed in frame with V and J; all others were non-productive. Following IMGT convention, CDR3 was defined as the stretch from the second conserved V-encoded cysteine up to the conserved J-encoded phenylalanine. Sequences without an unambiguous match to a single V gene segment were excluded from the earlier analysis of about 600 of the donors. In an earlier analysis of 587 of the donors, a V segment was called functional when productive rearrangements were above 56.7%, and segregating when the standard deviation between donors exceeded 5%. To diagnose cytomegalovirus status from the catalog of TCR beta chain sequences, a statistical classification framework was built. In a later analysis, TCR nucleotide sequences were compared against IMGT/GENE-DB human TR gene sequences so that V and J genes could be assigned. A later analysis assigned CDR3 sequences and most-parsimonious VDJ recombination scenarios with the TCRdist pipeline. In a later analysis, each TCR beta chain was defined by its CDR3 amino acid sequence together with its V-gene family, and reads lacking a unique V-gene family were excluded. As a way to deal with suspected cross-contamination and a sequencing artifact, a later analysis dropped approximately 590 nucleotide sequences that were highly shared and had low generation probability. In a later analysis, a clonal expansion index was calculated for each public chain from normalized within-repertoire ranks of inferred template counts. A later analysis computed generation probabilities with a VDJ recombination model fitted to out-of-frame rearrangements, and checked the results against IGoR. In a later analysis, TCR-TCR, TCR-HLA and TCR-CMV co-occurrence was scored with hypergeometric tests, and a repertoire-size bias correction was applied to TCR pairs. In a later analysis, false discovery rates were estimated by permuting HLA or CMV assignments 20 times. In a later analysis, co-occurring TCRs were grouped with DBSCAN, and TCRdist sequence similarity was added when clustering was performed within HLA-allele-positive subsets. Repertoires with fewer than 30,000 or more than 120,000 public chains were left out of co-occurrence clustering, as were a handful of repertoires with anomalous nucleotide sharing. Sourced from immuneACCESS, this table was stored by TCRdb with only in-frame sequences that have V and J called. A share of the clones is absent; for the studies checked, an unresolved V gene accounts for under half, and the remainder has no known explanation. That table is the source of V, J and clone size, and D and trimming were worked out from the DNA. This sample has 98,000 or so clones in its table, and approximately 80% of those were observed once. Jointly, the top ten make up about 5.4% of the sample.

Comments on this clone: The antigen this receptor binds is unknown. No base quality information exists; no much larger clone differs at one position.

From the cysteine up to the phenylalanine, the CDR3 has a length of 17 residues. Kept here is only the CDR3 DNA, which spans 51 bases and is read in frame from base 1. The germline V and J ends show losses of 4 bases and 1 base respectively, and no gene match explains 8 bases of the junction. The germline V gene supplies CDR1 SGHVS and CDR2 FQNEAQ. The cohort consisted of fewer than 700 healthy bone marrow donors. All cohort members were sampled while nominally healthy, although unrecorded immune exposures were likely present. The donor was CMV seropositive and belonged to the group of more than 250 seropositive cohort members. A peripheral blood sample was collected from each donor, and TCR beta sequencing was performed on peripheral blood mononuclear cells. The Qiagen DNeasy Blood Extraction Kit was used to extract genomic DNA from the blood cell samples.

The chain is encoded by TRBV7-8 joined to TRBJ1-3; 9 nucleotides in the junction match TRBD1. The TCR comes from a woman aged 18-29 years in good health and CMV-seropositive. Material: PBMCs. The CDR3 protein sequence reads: CASSSSDRGGSGNTIYF. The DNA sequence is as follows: TGTGCCAGCAGCTCATCGGACAGGGGTGGATCTGGAAACACCATATATTTT. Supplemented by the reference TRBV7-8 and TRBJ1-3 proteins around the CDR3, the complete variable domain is GAGVSQSPRYKVAKRGQDVALRCDPISGHVSLFWYQQALGQGPEFLTYFQNEAQLDKSGLPSDRFFAERPEGSVSTLKIQRTQQEDSAVYLCASSSSDRGGSGNTIYFGEGSWLTVV.